What follows are 11 T cell receptor beta chains derived from one specimen sequenced in a study of cytotoxic CD8 clonotypes in ibrutinib-treated CLL. Sequencing used immunoSEQ multiplex PCR; TCRdb keeps in-frame clones, though not all of them. The sample has some 200,000 clones; over 65% are singletons. Sequencing was performed on PBMCs, taken after 12 months of ibrutinib treatment. The receptor set was obtained from a human donor with chronic lymphocytic leukemia.

The chain combines TRBV30 with TRBJ2-3, with D perhaps being TRBD1 or TRBD2 (5 bases each). V lost 1 base, J lost 6 bases, and 17 bases lay in between. The CDR3 extends over 15 amino acids. From germline, CDR1 is GTSNPN and CDR2 SVGIG (reference sequence). DNA of the CDR3: TGTGCCTGGAGTGAGCTGGGACCGAGAAGGGATACGCAGTATTTT. Encoded protein: CAWSELGPRRDTQYF.

The chain employs TRBV11-1 and TRBJ2-7, with TRBD1 identical over 11 bases. Per germline, CDR1 SGHAT and CDR2 FQDESV (reference sequence). V dropped 5 bases and J dropped 6; count of bases not matched to a gene: 6. The length of the CDR3 is 14 residues. DNA for the CDR3: TGTGCCAGCAGCACGGACAGGGGGCAAAGCGAGCAGTACTTC. It codes for CASSTDRGQSEQYF.

The chain is built from TRBV27 and TRBJ2-5; 11 bases are a match to TRBD2. With V trimmed by 1 base and J by 4 bases, 11 bases remained unmatched. CDR3 length: 18 residues. Per the germline V gene, CDR1 is MNHEY and CDR2 is SMNVEV (reference sequence). Here the CDR3 reads CASSLLQRGLAGGETQYF. For the CDR3, the DNA is TGTGCCAGCAGTTTATTGCAGCGAGGGCTAGCGGGAGGAGAGACCCAGTACTTC.

This sequence joins TRBV27 and TRBJ1-1; possibly TRBD1 for D (5 bases). The ends were cut back, 3 bases at V and 5 bases at J, with 10 bases in the middle. The CDR3 is 13 residues long. Germline V gives CDR1 MNHEY, CDR2 SMNVEV (reference sequence). CDR3 coding DNA: TGTGCCAGCAGTTTTTTGGGGACTACTGAAGCTTTCTTT. Its translation is CASSFLGTTEAFF.

This chain joins TRBV2 and TRBJ2-7; either TRBD1 or TRBD2 may fit D (6 bases each). This CDR3 is 14 amino acids long. Trimming shortened V by 8 bases and J by 5 bases, and 19 bases separated the two germline ends. Looked up from germline, CDR1 is SNHLY and CDR2 is FYNNEI. DNA for the CDR3: TGTGCCAGCGCGGGGCAGGGGACAAGGGACGAGCAGTACTTC. Its translation: CASAGQGTRDEQYF.

This chain links TRBV30 with TRBJ1-2; D might be TRBD1 (6 bases). Germline V gene data show CDR1 as GTSNPN and CDR2 as SVGIG (reference sequence). The CDR3 is made up of 13 amino acids. V lost 0 bases and J 8 bases, leaving 13 bases between the germline ends. CDR3 loop: CAWSVRETGGYTF. CDR3 coding DNA: TGTGCCTGGAGTGTGCGGGAAACAGGGGGCTACACCTTC.

The rearrangement uses TRBV6-4 and TRBJ2-1; 7 positions agree with TRBD1. The germline gives CDR1 MRHNA, CDR2 SNTAGT. CDR3 size: 11 residues. CDR3 coding DNA: TGTGCGACAGGGACGTACAATGAGCAGTTCTTC. It specifies CATGTYNEQFF.

This sequence joins TRBV7-8 and TRBJ2-7, with TRBD2 matching over 9 bases. Losses at the gene ends were 4 bases for V and 5 bases for J; bases not matched to a gene: 9. Looked up from germline, CDR1 is SGHVS and CDR2 is FQNEAQ. This CDR3 contains 15 residues. The CDR3 spells CASSSEGLAGNEQYF. For the CDR3, the DNA is TGTGCCAGCAGCTCCGAGGGGCTAGCGGGAAACGAGCAGTACTTC. The whole variable domain, remainder taken from reference TRBV7-8 and TRBJ2-7, is GAGVSQSPRYKVAKRGQDVALRCDPISGHVSLFWYQQALGQGPEFLTYFQNEAQLDKSGLPSDRFFAERPEGSVSTLKIQRTQQEDSAVYLCASSSEGLAGNEQYFGPGTRLTVT.

J is TRBJ1-2 and V is TRBV19; perhaps TRBD1 as D (6 bases). Germline CDR1 and CDR2: LNHDA and SQIVND (reference sequence). The CDR3 contains 17 residues. The germline V and J ends were trimmed by 6 bases and 0 bases, with 20 bases remaining between them. DNA for the CDR3: TGTGCCAGTAGCTCACTCCCGACAGGCTCCACTAACTATGGCTACACCTTC. Its protein product is CASSSLPTGSTNYGYTF.

The chain carries TRBV18 and TRBJ1-5, with D perhaps TRBD1 (6 bases). The V end lost 2 bases, the J end lost 0 bases, and 8 bases lay between the germline ends. The germline V gene has CDR1 KGHSH and CDR2 LQKENI. The CDR3 consists of 15 residues. This CDR3 reads CASSPGGDSNQPQHF. The CDR3 coding sequence is TGTGCCAGCTCACCAGGGGGCGATAGCAATCAGCCCCAGCATTTT.

The chain uses TRBV6-5 and TRBJ1-4; D is unresolved. The CDR3 sequence is 15 residues long. Trimming took 7 bases from V and 0 from J, leaving 12 bases between them. The germline gives CDR1 MNHEY, CDR2 SVGAGI. The CDR3 sequence is CASMAIFSTNEKLFF. The CDR3 DNA follows: TGTGCCAGCATGGCCATATTCTCAACTAATGAAAAACTGTTTTTT.